The entry that follows covers one TCR beta chain sequence. The method was immunoSEQ multiplex PCR; TCRdb's version includes in-frame clones alone and lacks a portion of them. The table lists about 160,000 clones, over 85% of them singletons. These data come from a study of control samples from healthy donors and cancer patients. CDR1 and CDR2 from the germline V gene are MGHRA and YSYEKL. The V and J ends lost 0 bases and 2 bases, in that order; junction bases with no gene match: 4. The CDR3 loop spans 15 amino acids. The TCR originated in a man aged 25-45 years in good health. The sequencing sample was made of blood. The chain combines TRBV4-1 with TRBJ2-7, with 7 bases aligning to TRBD1. CDR3 protein: CASSQEPGQTYEQYF. CDR3 coding DNA: TGCGCCAGCAGCCAAGAACCGGGACAGACCTACGAGCAGTACTTC.